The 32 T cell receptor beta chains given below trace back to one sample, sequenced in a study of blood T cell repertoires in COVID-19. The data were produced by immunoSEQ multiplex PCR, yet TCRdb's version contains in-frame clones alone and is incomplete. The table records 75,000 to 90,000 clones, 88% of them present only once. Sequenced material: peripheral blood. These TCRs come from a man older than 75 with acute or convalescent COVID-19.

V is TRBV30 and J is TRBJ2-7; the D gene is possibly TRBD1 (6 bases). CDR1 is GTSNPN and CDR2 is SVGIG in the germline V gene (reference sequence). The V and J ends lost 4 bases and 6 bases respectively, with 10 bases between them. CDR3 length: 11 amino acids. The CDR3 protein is CAWIQGVEQYF. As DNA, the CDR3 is TGTGCCTGGATACAGGGCGTCGAGCAGTACTTC. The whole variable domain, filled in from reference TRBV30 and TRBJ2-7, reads SQTIHQWPATLVQPVGSPLSLECTVEGTSNPNLYWYRQAAGRGLQLLFYSVGIGQISSEVPQNLSASRPQDRQFILSSKKLLLSDSGFYLCAWIQGVEQYFGPGTRLTVT.

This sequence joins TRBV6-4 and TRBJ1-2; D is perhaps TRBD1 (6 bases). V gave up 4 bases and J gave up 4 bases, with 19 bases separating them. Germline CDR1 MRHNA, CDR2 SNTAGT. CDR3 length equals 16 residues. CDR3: CASSAKGGADGYGYTF. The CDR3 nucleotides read TGTGCCAGCAGTGCAAAAGGGGGGGCGGATGGCTATGGCTACACCTTC.

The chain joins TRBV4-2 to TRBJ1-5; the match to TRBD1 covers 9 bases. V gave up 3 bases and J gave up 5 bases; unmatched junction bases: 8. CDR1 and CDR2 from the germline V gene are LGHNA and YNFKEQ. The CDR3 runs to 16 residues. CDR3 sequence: CASSQLTGGADQPQHF. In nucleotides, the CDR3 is TGTGCCAGCAGCCAGCTCACAGGGGGCGCAGATCAGCCCCAGCATTTT.

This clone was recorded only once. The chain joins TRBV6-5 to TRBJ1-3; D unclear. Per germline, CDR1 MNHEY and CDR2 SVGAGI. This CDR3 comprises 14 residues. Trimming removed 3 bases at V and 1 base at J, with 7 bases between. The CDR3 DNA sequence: TGTGCCAGCAGTTATTTTAAATCTGGAAACACCATATATTTT. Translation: CASSYFKSGNTIYF.

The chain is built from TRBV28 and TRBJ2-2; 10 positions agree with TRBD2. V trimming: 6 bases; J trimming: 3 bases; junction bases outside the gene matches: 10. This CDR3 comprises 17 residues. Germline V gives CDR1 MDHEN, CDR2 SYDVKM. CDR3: CASRISGRSMDTGELFF. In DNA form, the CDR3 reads TGTGCCAGCAGGATTAGCGGGAGGAGTATGGACACCGGGGAGCTGTTTTTT. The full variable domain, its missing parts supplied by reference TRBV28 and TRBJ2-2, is DVKVTQSSRYLVKRTGEKVFLECVQDMDHENMFWYRQDPGLGLRLIYFSYDVKMKEKGDIPEGYSVSREKKERFSLILESASTNQTSMYLCASRISGRSMDTGELFFGEGSRLTVL.

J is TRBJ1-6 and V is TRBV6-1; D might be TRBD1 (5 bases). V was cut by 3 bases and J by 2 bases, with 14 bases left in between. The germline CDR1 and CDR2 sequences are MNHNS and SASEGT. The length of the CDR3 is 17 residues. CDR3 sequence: CASSDWTILPYNSPLHF. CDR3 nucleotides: TGTGCCAGCAGTGATTGGACAATCCTGCCCTATAATTCACCCCTCCACTTT.

The CDR3 reads CASSPGGRERDGELFF. DNA for the CDR3: TGTGCCAGCAGCCCAGGGGGGCGAGAACGGGACGGGGAGCTGTTTTTT. This rearrangement joins TRBV11-3 to TRBJ2-2; a possible D gene is TRBD1 (7 bases). CDR3 length: 16 amino acids. CDR1 is SGHNT, CDR2 YENEEA, per germline. V lost 5 bases and J lost 7, with 20 bases in between.

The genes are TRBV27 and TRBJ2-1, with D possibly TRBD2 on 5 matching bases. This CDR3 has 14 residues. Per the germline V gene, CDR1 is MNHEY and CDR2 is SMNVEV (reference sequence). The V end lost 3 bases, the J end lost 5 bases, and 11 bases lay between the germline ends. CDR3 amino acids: CASSFGSANNEQFF. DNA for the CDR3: TGTGCCAGCAGTTTCGGTAGCGCCAACAATGAGCAGTTCTTC.

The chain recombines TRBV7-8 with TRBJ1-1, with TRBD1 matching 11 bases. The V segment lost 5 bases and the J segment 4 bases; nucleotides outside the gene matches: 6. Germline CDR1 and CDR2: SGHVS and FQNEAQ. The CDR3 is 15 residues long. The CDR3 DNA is TGTGCCAGCAGCCTTCGAGGGACAGGGGGCACTGAAGCTTTCTTT. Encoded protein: CASSLRGTGGTEAFF.

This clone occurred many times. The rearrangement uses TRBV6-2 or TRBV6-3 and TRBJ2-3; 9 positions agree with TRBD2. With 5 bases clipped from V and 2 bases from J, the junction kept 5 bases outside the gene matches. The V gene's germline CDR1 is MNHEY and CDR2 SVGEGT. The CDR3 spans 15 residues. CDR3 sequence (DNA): TGTGCCAGCAGTAGACTAGCGGAGACCACAGATACGCAGTATTTT. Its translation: CASSRLAETTDTQYF.

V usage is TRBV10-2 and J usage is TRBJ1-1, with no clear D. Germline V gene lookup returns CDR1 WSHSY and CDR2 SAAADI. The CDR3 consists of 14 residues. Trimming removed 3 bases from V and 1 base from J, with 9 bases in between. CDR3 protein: CASSDNRQNTEAFF. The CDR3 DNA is TGCGCCAGCAGTGATAACAGACAGAACACTGAAGCTTTCTTT.

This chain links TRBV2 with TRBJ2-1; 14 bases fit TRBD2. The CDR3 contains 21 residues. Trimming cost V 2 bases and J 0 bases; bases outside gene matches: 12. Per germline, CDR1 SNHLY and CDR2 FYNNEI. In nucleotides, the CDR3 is TGTGCCAGCAGTGAACCGAAGACTAGCGGGAGGGCTGCGAGCTCCTACAATGAGCAGTTCTTC. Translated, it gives CASSEPKTSGRAASSYNEQFF.

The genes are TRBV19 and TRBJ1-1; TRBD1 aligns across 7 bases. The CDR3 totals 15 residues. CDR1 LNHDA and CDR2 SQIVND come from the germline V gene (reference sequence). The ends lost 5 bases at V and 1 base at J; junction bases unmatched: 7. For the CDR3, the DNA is TGTGCCAGTAGTTCTAGACAGGGATGGAACACTGAAGCTTTCTTT. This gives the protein CASSSRQGWNTEAFF.

Here the CDR3 reads CASTPPGGNQPQHF. CDR3 in DNA: TGTGCCAGCACCCCGCCCGGTGGCAATCAGCCCCAGCATTTT. This chain links TRBV6-5 with TRBJ1-5; no definite D call. V was clipped by 7 bases and J by 2 bases, with 12 bases between them. The CDR3 totals 14 residues. The germline V gene encodes CDR1 MNHEY and CDR2 SVGAGI.

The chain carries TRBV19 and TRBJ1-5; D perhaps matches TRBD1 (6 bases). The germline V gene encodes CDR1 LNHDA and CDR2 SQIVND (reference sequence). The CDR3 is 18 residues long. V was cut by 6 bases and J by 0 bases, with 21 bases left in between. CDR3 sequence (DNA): TGTGCCAGTAGCCCCGTCACACAGGGTTTCCGTAGCAATCAGCCCCAGCATTTT. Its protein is CASSPVTQGFRSNQPQHF. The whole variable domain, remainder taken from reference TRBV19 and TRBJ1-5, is DGGITQSPKYLFRKEGQNVTLSCEQNLNHDAMYWYRQDPGQGLRLIYYSQIVNDFQKGDIAEGYSVSREKKESFPLTVTSAQKNPTAFYLCASSPVTQGFRSNQPQHFGDGTRLSIL.

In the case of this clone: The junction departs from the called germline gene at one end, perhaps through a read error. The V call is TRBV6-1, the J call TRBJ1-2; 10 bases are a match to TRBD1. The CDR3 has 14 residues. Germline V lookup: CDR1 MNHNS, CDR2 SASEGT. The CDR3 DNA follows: TGTGCCAGCAGTGAAGGCCGGGACAGGGGATTTAAGGCCTTC. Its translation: CASSEGRDRGFKAF.

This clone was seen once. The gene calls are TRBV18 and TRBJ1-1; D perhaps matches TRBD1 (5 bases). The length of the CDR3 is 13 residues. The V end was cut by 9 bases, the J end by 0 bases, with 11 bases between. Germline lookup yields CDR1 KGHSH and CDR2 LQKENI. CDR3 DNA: TGTGCCAGTAAGGGGTACATGAACACTGAAGCTTTCTTT. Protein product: CASKGYMNTEAFF.

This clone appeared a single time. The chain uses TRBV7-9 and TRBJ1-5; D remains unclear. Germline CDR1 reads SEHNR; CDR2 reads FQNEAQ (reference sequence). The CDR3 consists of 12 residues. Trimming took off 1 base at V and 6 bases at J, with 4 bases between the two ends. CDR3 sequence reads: CASSLDSQPQHF. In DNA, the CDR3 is TGTGCCAGCAGCTTAGATAGTCAGCCCCAGCATTTT.

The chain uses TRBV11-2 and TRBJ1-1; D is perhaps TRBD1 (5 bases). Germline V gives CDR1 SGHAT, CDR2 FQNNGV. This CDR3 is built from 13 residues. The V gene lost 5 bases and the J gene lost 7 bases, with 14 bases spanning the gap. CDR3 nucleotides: TGTGCCAGCAGCCTGCTGGGGCGGGGTGAAGCTTTCTTT. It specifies CASSLLGRGEAFF. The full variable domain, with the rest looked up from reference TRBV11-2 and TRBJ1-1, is EAGVAQSPRYKIIEKRQSVAFWCNPISGHATLYWYQQILGQGPKLLIQFQNNGVVDDSQLPKDRFSAERLKGVDSTLKIQPAKLEDSAVYLCASSLLGRGEAFFGQGTRLTVV.

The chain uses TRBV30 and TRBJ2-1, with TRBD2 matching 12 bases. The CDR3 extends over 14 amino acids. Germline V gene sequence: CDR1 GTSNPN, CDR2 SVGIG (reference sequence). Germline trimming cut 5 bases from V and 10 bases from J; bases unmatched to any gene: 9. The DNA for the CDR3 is TGTGCCTGGGGTCTAGCGGGGGGGAACTCGGAGCAGTTCTTC. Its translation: CAWGLAGGNSEQFF.

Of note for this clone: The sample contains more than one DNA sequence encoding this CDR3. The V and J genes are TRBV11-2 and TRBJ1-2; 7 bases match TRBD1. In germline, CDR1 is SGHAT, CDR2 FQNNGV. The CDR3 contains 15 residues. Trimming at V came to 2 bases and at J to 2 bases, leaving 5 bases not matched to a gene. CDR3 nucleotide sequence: TGTGCCAGCAGCTTACGACAGGGTTGGAACTATGGCTACACCTTC. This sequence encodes CASSLRQGWNYGYTF.

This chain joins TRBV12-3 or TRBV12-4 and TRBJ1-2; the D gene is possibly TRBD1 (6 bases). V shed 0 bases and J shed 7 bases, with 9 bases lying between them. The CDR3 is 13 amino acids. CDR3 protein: CASSLAGGTGYTF. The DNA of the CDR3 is TGTGCCAGCAGTTTAGCAGGGGGAACTGGCTACACCTTC.

CDR3 loop: CASSLTGDGYTF. Here the CDR3 DNA reads TGTGCCAGCAGTTTGACAGGGGACGGCTACACCTTC. The chain uses TRBV6-6 and TRBJ1-2, with 8 bases fitting TRBD1. The ends lost 4 bases at V and 8 bases at J; junction bases unmatched: 3. CDR1 and CDR2 (germline): MNHNY, SVGAGI (reference sequence). The CDR3 spans 12 residues.

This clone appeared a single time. CDR3 in amino acids: CASSLDRAGELFF. DNA for the CDR3: TGTGCCAGCAGCTTGGACCGGGCCGGGGAGCTGTTTTTT. The chain recombines TRBV5-4 with TRBJ2-2; D is undetermined. Germline assignment: CDR1 SGHNT and CDR2 YYREEE (reference sequence). V shed 0 bases and J shed 6 bases, with 6 bases lying between them. The CDR3 covers 13 residues.

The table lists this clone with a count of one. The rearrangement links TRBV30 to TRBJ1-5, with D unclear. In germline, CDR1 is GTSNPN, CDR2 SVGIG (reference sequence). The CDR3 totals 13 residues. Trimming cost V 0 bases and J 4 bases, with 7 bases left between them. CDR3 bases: TGTGCCTGGAGTGTAAGTAGTAATCAGCCCCAGCATTTT. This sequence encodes CAWSVSSNQPQHF.

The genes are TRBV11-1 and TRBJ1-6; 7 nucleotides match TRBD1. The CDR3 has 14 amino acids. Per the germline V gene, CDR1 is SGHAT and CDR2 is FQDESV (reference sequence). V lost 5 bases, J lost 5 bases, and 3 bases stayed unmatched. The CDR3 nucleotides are TGTGCCAGCAGCCGGACAGGAAATAATTCACCCCTCCACTTT. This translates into CASSRTGNNSPLHF. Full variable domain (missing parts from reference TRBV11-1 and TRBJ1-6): EAEVAQSPRYKITEKSQAVAFWCDPISGHATLYWYRQILGQGPELLVQFQDESVVDDSQLPKDRFSAERLKGVDSTLKIQPAELGDSAMYLCASSRTGNNSPLHFGNGTRLTVT.

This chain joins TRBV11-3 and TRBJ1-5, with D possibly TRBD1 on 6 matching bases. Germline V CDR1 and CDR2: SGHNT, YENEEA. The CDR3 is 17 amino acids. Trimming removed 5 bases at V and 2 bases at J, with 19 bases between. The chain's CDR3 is CASSPNPTGFGNQPQHF. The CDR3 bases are TGTGCCAGCAGCCCCAACCCAACAGGGTTTGGCAATCAGCCCCAGCATTTT.

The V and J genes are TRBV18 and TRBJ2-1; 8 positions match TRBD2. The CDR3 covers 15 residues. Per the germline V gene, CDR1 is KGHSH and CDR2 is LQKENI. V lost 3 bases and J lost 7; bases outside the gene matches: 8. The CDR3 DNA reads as TGTGCCAGCTCACCTGGGGCGGGAGGTATGAATGAGCAGTTCTTC. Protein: CASSPGAGGMNEQFF.

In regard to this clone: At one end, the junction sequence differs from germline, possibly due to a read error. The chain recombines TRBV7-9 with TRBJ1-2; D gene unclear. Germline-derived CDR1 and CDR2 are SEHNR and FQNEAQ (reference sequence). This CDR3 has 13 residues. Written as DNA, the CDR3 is TGTGCCAGCAGCTCATACTCGCCCGGGAGGCGGGACTTC. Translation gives CASSSYSPGRRDF. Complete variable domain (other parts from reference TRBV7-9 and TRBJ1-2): DTGVSQNPRHKITKRGQNVTFRCDPISEHNRLYWYRQTLGQGPEFLTYFQNEAQLEKSRLLSDRFSAERPKGSFSTLEIQRTEQGDSAMYLCASSSYSPGRRDFGSGTRLTVV.

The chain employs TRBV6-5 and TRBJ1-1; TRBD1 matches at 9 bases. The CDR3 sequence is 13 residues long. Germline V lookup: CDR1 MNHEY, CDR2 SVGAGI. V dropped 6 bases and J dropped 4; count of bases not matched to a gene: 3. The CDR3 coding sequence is TGTGCCAGCAGCGGGGACAGGGTCACTGAAGCTTTCTTT. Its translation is CASSGDRVTEAFF.

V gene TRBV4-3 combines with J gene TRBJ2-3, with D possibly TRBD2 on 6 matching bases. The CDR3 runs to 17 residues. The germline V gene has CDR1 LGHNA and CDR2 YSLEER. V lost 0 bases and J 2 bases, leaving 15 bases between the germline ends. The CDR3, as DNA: TGCGCCAGCAGCCAAGATAGGCTAGCGACTTTCACAGATACGCAGTATTTT. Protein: CASSQDRLATFTDTQYF.

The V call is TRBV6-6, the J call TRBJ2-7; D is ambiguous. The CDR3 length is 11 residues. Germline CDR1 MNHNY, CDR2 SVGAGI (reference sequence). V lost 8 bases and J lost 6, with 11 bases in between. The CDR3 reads CASSVTGEQYF. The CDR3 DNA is TGTGCCAGCTCCGTCACGGGCGAGCAGTACTTC.